Each of the 10 T cell receptor beta chains below was sequenced from the same sample in a study of glioma-infiltrating T cells. Using RNA template, CDR3s of TCR alpha and beta were amplified with iRepertoire arm-PCR. TCRdb reanalysed the multiplex PCR reads using MiXCR and keeps one entry per CDR3 protein. This sample carries under 50,000 distinct CDR3 sequences, approximately 20% of them seen once, and the ten largest clones take approximately 6.4%. Source material: glioma tissue, nonneoplastic brain tissue, or PBMCs (not recorded which). The receptors were gathered from a human donor with low-grade glioma or glioblastoma, undergoing nonglioma brain surgery, or in good health (not recorded which).

This clonotype was picked up many times. In nucleotides, the CDR3 is TGTGCCAGCAGCCGAGGACCCGACTTGCTGGCCAGGCCCACTGAAGCTTTCTTT. Translation: CASSRGPDLLARPTEAFF. The chain links TRBV3-1 to TRBJ1-1; D ambiguous. Trimming pared 4 bases from V and 4 bases from J, leaving 25 bases between. CDR3 length: 18 residues. Per the germline V gene, CDR1 is LGHDT and CDR2 is YNNKEL (reference sequence).

The DNA of the CDR3 is TGTGCCAGCAGTGACAAGCGGGAGGGCCCCGGGGGTGAGCAGTTCTTC. Its protein is CASSDKREGPGGEQFF. The chain links TRBV2 to TRBJ2-1, with 10 bases fitting TRBD2. V lost 3 bases, J lost 9 bases, and 11 bases stayed unmatched. Germline loops: CDR1 SNHLY, CDR2 FYNNEI. This CDR3 contains 16 residues.

Comments on this clonotype: A much larger clone is a single base away; this may be a read error. The genes are TRBV2 and TRBJ2-3; 8 bases align to TRBD1. The CDR3 sequence is 17 residues long. Germline CDR1 and CDR2: SNHLY and FYNNEI. Germline trimming cut 4 bases from V and 5 bases from J; bases unmatched to any gene: 14. The DNA of the CDR3 is TGTGCCAGCAGTGTCCCTCGAGGACAGGGAAAAAAAGATACGCAGTATTTT. This gives the protein CASSVPRGQGKKDTQYF.

This clonotype has a count of ten or more. The chain carries TRBV28 and TRBJ2-7, with TRBD2 identical over 7 bases. The V gene's germline CDR1 is MDHEN and CDR2 SYDVKM. Losses at the gene ends were 2 bases for V and 5 bases for J; bases not matched to a gene: 9. CDR3 length equals 15 residues. The DNA for the CDR3 is TGTGCCAGCAGTTTAAGTCGCGGGAGCATCCACGAGCAGTACTTC. Translating it yields CASSLSRGSIHEQYF. Full variable domain (rest looked up from reference TRBV28 and TRBJ2-7): DVKVTQSSRYLVKRTGEKVFLECVQDMDHENMFWYRQDPGLGLRLIYFSYDVKMKEKGDIPEGYSVSREKKERFSLILESASTNQTSMYLCASSLSRGSIHEQYFGPGTRLTVT.

There are many counts of this clonotype. The V call is TRBV7-9, the J call TRBJ1-5, with D unresolved. The germline V and J ends were trimmed by 1 base and 6 bases, with 7 bases remaining between them. Germline V lookup: CDR1 SEHNR, CDR2 FQNEAQ (reference sequence). The CDR3 totals 13 residues. The DNA for the CDR3 is TGTGCCAGCAGCTTAGAAGAGAGTCAGCCCCAGCATTTT. Translated: CASSLEESQPQHF.

The chain carries TRBV29-1 and TRBJ2-1; possibly TRBD2 for D (5 bases). The CDR3 is 16 residues long. V lost 0 bases to trimming and J lost 5 bases, with 17 bases between them. Germline CDR1 reads SQVTM; CDR2 reads ANQGSEA. The CDR3 loop reads CSVEDGDSRANNEQFF. DNA for the CDR3: TGCAGCGTTGAAGATGGTGACTCGCGGGCCAACAATGAGCAGTTCTTC.

In this sample, this clonotype turned up many times. V is TRBV28 and J is TRBJ2-3; tentative D call: TRBD1 (6 bases). Germline CDR1 MDHEN, CDR2 SYDVKM. With 6 bases removed from V and 2 bases from J, the gap between germline ends came to 9 bases. The CDR3 extends over 13 amino acids. The CDR3 DNA sequence: TGTGCCAGCAGCAGGGGAGCCACAGATACGCAGTATTTT. Residues: CASSRGATDTQYF.

The gene calls are TRBV5-5 and TRBJ1-1; a weak D match, TRBD1 (6 bases). The V and J ends lost 5 bases and 8 bases respectively, with 16 bases between them. This CDR3 contains 13 residues. Germline V gene lookup returns CDR1 SGHKS and CDR2 YYEKEE (reference sequence). The CDR3: CASSPGGDMEAFF. The CDR3 bases are TGTGCCAGCAGTCCGGGCGGGGACATGGAAGCTTTCTTT.

This clonotype was found many times. V usage is TRBV15 and J usage is TRBJ1-4, with no clear D. Germline values: CDR1 LNHNV, CDR2 YYDKDF (reference sequence). This CDR3 spans 16 amino acids. V shed 1 base and J shed 6 bases, with 15 bases lying between them. This CDR3 is CATSRGTAGRDEKLFF. CDR3 sequence (DNA): TGTGCCACCAGCAGAGGTACCGCGGGCCGAGATGAAAAACTGTTTTTT.

This clonotype was seen at least ten times. The chain joins TRBV20-1 to TRBJ2-3; D not certain. Trimming took 3 bases from V and 6 from J, leaving 13 bases between them. Germline V gene data show CDR1 as DFQATT and CDR2 as SNEGSKA (reference sequence). The CDR3 totals 13 residues. CDR3 amino acids: CSASHFAWDTQYF. The CDR3 region has the DNA TGCAGTGCTAGCCACTTTGCCTGGGATACGCAGTATTTT.